One sample yielded the 32 T cell receptor beta chains listed below, sequenced in a study of blood T cell repertoires in COVID-19. The method was immunoSEQ multiplex PCR; TCRdb's version includes in-frame clones alone and lacks a portion of them. The sample contains 55,000 to 70,000 clones, around 85% of which appear only once. The sample was peripheral blood. All receptors come from an older woman with active COVID-19.

The chain links TRBV20-1 to TRBJ2-7, with 8 bases fitting TRBD2. V was clipped by 3 bases and J by 6 bases; unmatched bases: 10. In germline, CDR1 is DFQATT, CDR2 SNEGSKA (reference sequence). The CDR3 extends over 14 amino acids. CDR3 sequence: CSASGGLDSPEQYF. The CDR3 DNA reads as TGCAGTGCTAGTGGGGGACTAGATAGTCCCGAGCAGTACTTC.

The genes are TRBV5-1 and TRBJ2-1, with 12 bases fitting TRBD2. Losses at the gene ends were 1 base for V and 6 bases for J; bases not matched to a gene: 5. Germline loops: CDR1 SGHRS, CDR2 YFSETQ. The CDR3 has 16 amino acids. This CDR3 reads CASSLLPSGRANEQFF. The CDR3 DNA follows: TGCGCCAGCAGCTTGTTGCCTAGCGGGAGGGCCAATGAGCAGTTCTTC.

The V call is TRBV7-2, the J call TRBJ1-5, with 8 bases fitting TRBD1. V lost 5 bases to trimming and J lost 6 bases; unmatched junction nucleotides: 9. CDR1 is SGHTA, CDR2 FQGNSA, per germline. CDR3 length equals 15 residues. In DNA, the CDR3 is TGTGCCAGCAGCCCCGACAGGGGATGGGGTCAGCCCCAGCATTTT. It translates to CASSPDRGWGQPQHF.

V gene TRBV6-2 or TRBV6-3 combines with J gene TRBJ1-6; TRBD1 might be the D (5 bases). This CDR3 is built from 17 residues. Germline assignment: CDR1 MNHEY and CDR2 SVGEGT. V lost 2 bases and J 0 bases, leaving 11 bases between the germline ends. CDR3 bases: TGTGCCAGCAGTTACCAAGACAGAAGCTCCTATAATTCACCCCTCCACTTT. Its protein is CASSYQDRSSYNSPLHF.

Regarding this clone: This CDR3 is also generated by other DNA sequences in the sample. V and J are TRBV10-1 and TRBJ2-3; TRBD2 matches at 11 bases. The CDR3 runs 18 residues. With 3 bases clipped from V and 0 bases from J, the junction kept 8 bases outside the gene matches. From germline, CDR1 is WNHNN and CDR2 SYGVQD (reference sequence). As DNA, the CDR3 is TGCGCCAGCAGTGATGACACTAGCGGGAGCCTTAGCACAGATACGCAGTATTTT. This gives the protein CASSDDTSGSLSTDTQYF.

V is TRBV19 and J is TRBJ2-2; 10 bases fit TRBD2. This CDR3 is built from 18 residues. Germline-derived CDR1 and CDR2 are LNHDA and SQIVND (reference sequence). Trimming cost V 7 bases and J 6 bases; bases outside gene matches: 17. CDR3 sequence: CASIREASGRRTAGELFF. In nucleotides, the CDR3 is TGTGCCAGTATCCGGGAGGCTAGCGGGAGAAGAACGGCCGGGGAGCTGTTTTTT.

The chain combines TRBV19 with TRBJ1-3; D perhaps matches TRBD1 (6 bases). The length of the CDR3 is 14 residues. Germline loops: CDR1 LNHDA, CDR2 SQIVND (reference sequence). V was pared by 6 bases and J by 4 bases, with 13 bases between. CDR3 amino acids: CASRKEGTGNTIYF. The CDR3 DNA sequence: TGTGCCAGTAGAAAAGAAGGGACAGGAAACACCATATATTTT. Complete variable domain (other parts from reference TRBV19 and TRBJ1-3): DGGITQSPKYLFRKEGQNVTLSCEQNLNHDAMYWYRQDPGQGLRLIYYSQIVNDFQKGDIAEGYSVSREKKESFPLTVTSAQKNPTAFYLCASRKEGTGNTIYFGEGSWLTVV.

The J gene is TRBJ1-5, the V gene TRBV28; 9 bases are a match to TRBD1. CDR1 is MDHEN and CDR2 is SYDVKM in the germline V gene. The CDR3 covers 15 residues. Losses at the gene ends were 3 bases for V and 6 bases for J; bases not matched to a gene: 6. CDR3 sequence (DNA): TGTGCCAGCAGTTTGTGGGACAGGGTTAGTCAGCCCCAGCATTTT. Its translation is CASSLWDRVSQPQHF.

The CDR3 DNA is TGCGCCAGCAGTGGTCCCAGGGAAGGGACCCAGTACTTC. Its translation is CASSGPREGTQYF. V and J are TRBV10-1 and TRBJ2-5; perhaps TRBD1 as D (5 bases). V lost 4 bases to trimming and J lost 7 bases, with 13 bases between them. The CDR3 consists of 13 residues. CDR1 WNHNN and CDR2 SYGVQD come from the germline V gene (reference sequence).

CDR3 amino acids: CSADRYQNTEAFF. CDR3 bases: TGCAGCGCTGACAGGTACCAAAACACTGAAGCTTTCTTT. The rearrangement joins TRBV29-1 to TRBJ1-1; D is perhaps TRBD1 (6 bases). V was cut by 7 bases and J by 2 bases, with 14 bases left in between. Looked up from germline, CDR1 is SQVTM and CDR2 is ANQGSEA. This CDR3 is built from 13 residues. The entire variable domain, with the rest obtained from reference TRBV29-1 and TRBJ1-1, is as follows: SAVISQKPSRDICQRGTSLTIQCQVDSQVTMMFWYRQQPGQSLTLIATANQGSEATYESGFVIDKFPISRPNLTFSTLTVSNMSPEDSSIYLCSADRYQNTEAFFGQGTRLTVV.

V gene TRBV30 combines with J gene TRBJ1-1, with TRBD1 identical over 9 bases. This CDR3 is built from 13 residues. The trim removed 5 bases at V and 1 base at J, leaving 2 bases unmatched. Germline V gives CDR1 GTSNPN, CDR2 SVGIG (reference sequence). Written as DNA, the CDR3 is TGTGCCTGGCAGGACAGGGGGAACACTGAAGCTTTCTTT. Amino acid sequence: CAWQDRGNTEAFF.

V and J are TRBV30 and TRBJ2-1; 9 bases map to TRBD2. There are 13 residues in the CDR3. J lost 10 bases, V lost 2 bases, and 6 bases had no gene match. The V gene's germline CDR1 is GTSNPN and CDR2 SVGIG (reference sequence). The CDR3 DNA sequence: TGTGCCTGGAGTTCGGGACTAGCTGGGGAGCAGTTCTTC. Translated, it gives CAWSSGLAGEQFF.

This rearrangement joins TRBV28 to TRBJ2-1, with D perhaps matching TRBD1 (6 bases). The V and J ends lost 3 bases and 2 bases respectively, with 11 bases between them. The CDR3 has 15 amino acids. From germline, CDR1 is MDHEN and CDR2 SYDVKM. The CDR3 coding sequence is TGTGCCAGCAGTTTTTACGCAGGGGCCTACAATGAGCAGTTCTTC. Protein product: CASSFYAGAYNEQFF.

This sequence joins TRBV6-5 and TRBJ1-2; D ambiguous. Germline lookup yields CDR1 MNHEY and CDR2 SVGAGI. This CDR3 has 13 residues. Between the trimmed V and J ends, which lost 7 bases and 1 base, there was a span of 10 bases. The CDR3 region has the DNA TGTGCCAGCATCTTAGACTTTAACTATGGCTACACCTTC. It is translated as CASILDFNYGYTF.

Notes on this clone: This sample also contains other DNA sequences that code for the same CDR3. The chain employs TRBV2 and TRBJ2-4; TRBD1 matches 8 bases. The CDR3 spans 13 residues. V shed 6 bases, J shed 5 bases, and the junction held 3 bases outside the gene matches. The germline V gene encodes CDR1 SNHLY and CDR2 FYNNEI. In DNA, the CDR3 is TGTGCCAGCAGGTTGGACAGGGAAAACATTCAGTACTTC. Its translation is CASRLDRENIQYF.

V and J are TRBV28 and TRBJ1-2, with D unresolved. The V gene lost 6 bases and the J gene lost 8 bases, with 16 bases spanning the gap. Per germline, CDR1 MDHEN and CDR2 SYDVKM. There are 13 residues in the CDR3. The CDR3 DNA reads TGTGCCAGCAGCGACCAGCCGGCTAGCGGCTACACCTTC. Translated: CASSDQPASGYTF.

The chain is built from TRBV28 and TRBJ2-5, with a weak D call TRBD1 (5 bases). V shed 5 bases and J shed 8 bases, with 21 bases lying between them. Germline CDR1 MDHEN, CDR2 SYDVKM. The CDR3 is 15 residues long. In nucleotides, the CDR3 is TGTGCCAGCAGTACATCTCAGGGAAGTGGGGATACCCAGTACTTC. It translates to CASSTSQGSGDTQYF.

The V gene is TRBV5-1, the J gene TRBJ1-6; D is perhaps TRBD1 (6 bases). There are 15 residues in the CDR3. Germline CDR1 SGHRS, CDR2 YFSETQ. The germline V and J ends were trimmed by 4 bases and 4 bases, with 12 bases remaining between them. The CDR3 DNA sequence: TGCGCCAGCAGCCTAGGACAGCCTTATAATTCACCCCTCCACTTT. Translated: CASSLGQPYNSPLHF.

The chain carries TRBV15 and TRBJ2-5; D remains ambiguous. CDR1 is LNHNV, CDR2 YYDKDF, per germline (reference sequence). The V and J ends lost 0 bases and 5 bases respectively, with 4 bases between them. The CDR3 length is 12 residues. CDR3: CATSRDLETQYF. DNA for the CDR3: TGTGCCACCAGCAGAGATCTGGAGACCCAGTACTTC.

In its sample, this clone was seen once. The J gene is TRBJ2-7, the V gene TRBV5-1; 8 nucleotides line up with TRBD1. CDR3 size: 13 residues. Germline trimming cut 4 bases from V and 3 bases from J; bases unmatched to any gene: 3. Germline CDR1 reads SGHRS; CDR2 reads YFSETQ. This chain's CDR3 is CASSRTGFYEQYF. CDR3 DNA sequence: TGCGCCAGCAGCCGGACAGGGTTCTACGAGCAGTACTTC. The variable domain in full, with the rest retrieved from reference TRBV5-1 and TRBJ2-7, is KAGVTQTPRYLIKTRGQQVTLSCSPISGHRSVSWYQQTPGQGLQFLFEYFSETQRNKGNFPGRFSGRQFSNSRSEMNVSTLELGDSALYLCASSRTGFYEQYFGPGTRLTVT.

This chain connects TRBV24-1 to TRBJ2-7; TRBD2 aligns across 8 bases. Trimming took 5 bases from V and 3 from J; bases not matched to a gene: 14. This CDR3 contains 17 residues. Germline CDR1 is KGHDR and CDR2 is SFDVKD. CDR3 DNA: TGTGCCACCAGTGGCCCACCGGGACGGGGGGGAATCTACGAGCAGTACTTC. It yields the protein CATSGPPGRGGIYEQYF.

V is TRBV7-9 and J is TRBJ2-1, with 7 nucleotides matching TRBD1. The germline V gene encodes CDR1 SEHNR and CDR2 FQNEAQ (reference sequence). The CDR3 spans 15 residues. V was clipped by 0 bases and J by 4 bases; unmatched bases: 3. CDR3 sequence: CASSLADREYNEQFF. The DNA of the CDR3 is TGTGCCAGCAGCTTAGCCGACAGGGAATACAATGAGCAGTTCTTC.

The CDR3 DNA is TGTGCCAGCAGGGAGGGACAGGGCTATGGCAATCAGCCCCAGCATTTT. Translating it yields CASREGQGYGNQPQHF. V gene TRBV2 combines with J gene TRBJ1-5, with 9 bases that match TRBD1. The ends lost 6 bases at V and 2 bases at J; junction bases unmatched: 8. This CDR3 contains 16 residues. Germline V lookup: CDR1 SNHLY, CDR2 FYNNEI.

The chain uses TRBV18 and TRBJ2-7, with D maybe TRBD2 (6 bases). Trimming took 3 bases from V and 0 from J, leaving 12 bases between them. This CDR3 comprises 15 residues. Germline V gene lookup returns CDR1 KGHSH and CDR2 LQKENI. CDR3 in amino acids: CASSPRGISSYEQYF. The DNA of the CDR3 is TGTGCCAGCTCACCCCGGGGGATTAGCTCCTACGAGCAGTACTTC.

This rearrangement joins TRBV5-1 to TRBJ2-1, with 9 positions matching TRBD2. V was clipped by 4 bases and J by 4 bases; unmatched bases: 18. Germline V gene lookup returns CDR1 SGHRS and CDR2 YFSETQ. There are 19 residues in the CDR3. DNA of the CDR3: TGCGCCAGCAGCCCGGTCGGGGGCGGGAGGGCCTACCCTTACAATGAGCAGTTCTTC. Its protein product is CASSPVGGGRAYPYNEQFF. The entire variable domain, with the rest obtained from reference TRBV5-1 and TRBJ2-1, is as follows: KAGVTQTPRYLIKTRGQQVTLSCSPISGHRSVSWYQQTPGQGLQFLFEYFSETQRNKGNFPGRFSGRQFSNSRSEMNVSTLELGDSALYLCASSPVGGGRAYPYNEQFFGPGTRLTVL.

This rearrangement joins TRBV19 to TRBJ1-2; D may be TRBD1 (6 bases). Germline CDR1 and CDR2: LNHDA and SQIVND (reference sequence). There are 15 residues in the CDR3. Deletions cut 2 bases from V and 1 base from J, with 11 bases between. CDR3 DNA: TGTGCCAGTAGTATAACAGGGATAATTAACTATGGCTACACCTTC. This translates into CASSITGIINYGYTF.

This clone showed up just a few times. This chain joins TRBV28 and TRBJ2-4, with D perhaps matching TRBD2 (6 bases). V was trimmed by 6 bases and J by 3 bases, leaving 12 bases between them. Germline assignment: CDR1 MDHEN and CDR2 SYDVKM. The length of the CDR3 is 14 residues. For the CDR3, the DNA is TGTGCCAGCAGGTCCCCGACTAGCAAAAACATTCAGTACTTC. Its protein product is CASRSPTSKNIQYF.

This sequence joins TRBV14 and TRBJ1-3; possible D gene TRBD1, 5 bases. The CDR3 sequence is 16 residues long. V lost 4 bases and J lost 0, with 13 bases in between. In germline, CDR1 is SGHDN, CDR2 FVKESK. CDR3 residues: CASSPRQPSSGNTIYF. The CDR3 nucleotides read TGTGCCAGCAGCCCTCGACAGCCCTCCTCTGGAAACACCATATATTTT.

The CDR3 reads CASSSGQAAFYEQYF. The CDR3 nucleotides are TGCGCCAGCAGCTCCGGACAAGCAGCCTTCTACGAGCAGTACTTC. This chain links TRBV5-1 with TRBJ2-7, with D perhaps matching TRBD1 (5 bases). The CDR3 is 15 residues long. Germline V lookup: CDR1 SGHRS, CDR2 YFSETQ. Trimming removed 3 bases at V and 3 bases at J, with 16 bases between.

As for this clone: The identical CDR3 is also encoded by other nucleotide sequences in the sample. The rearrangement uses TRBV5-4 and TRBJ2-7, with D possibly matching TRBD1 (5 bases). V gave up 0 bases and J gave up 0 bases, with 7 bases separating them. Germline CDR1 and CDR2: SGHNT and YYREEE (reference sequence). CDR3 size: 14 residues. CDR3 protein: CASSLDRSSYEQYF. The CDR3, as DNA: TGTGCCAGCAGCTTGGACAGGAGCTCCTACGAGCAGTACTTC.

The rearrangement links TRBV27 to TRBJ2-1, with 11 bases that match TRBD2. V lost 1 base to trimming and J lost 6 bases; unmatched junction nucleotides: 8. Germline loops: CDR1 MNHEY, CDR2 SMNVEV (reference sequence). The CDR3 has 17 amino acids. Here the CDR3 reads CASSLLRGTSGANEQFF. CDR3 in DNA: TGTGCCAGCAGTTTATTACGAGGGACTAGCGGAGCCAATGAGCAGTTCTTC.

The chain carries TRBV28 and TRBJ1-2; 9 bases are shared with TRBD1. V lost 2 bases to trimming and J lost 12 bases; unmatched junction nucleotides: 10. Germline CDR1 reads MDHEN; CDR2 reads SYDVKM. The CDR3 runs 14 residues. CDR3 in amino acids: CASSLALSGQGHTF. As DNA, the CDR3 is TGTGCCAGCAGTTTAGCCCTCTCGGGACAGGGACACACCTTC.